Listed below are T cell receptor beta chains from one sample, sequenced in a study of OX40 agonist ivuxolimab in advanced cancers. This table comes from immunoSEQ multiplex PCR, and its TCRdb copy is limited to in-frame clones, with some not included. Altogether tens of thousands of clones are present, about nine tenths being singletons, with the ten largest covering approximately 14%. This specimen consisted of CD4+ or CD8+ T cells sorted from blood, obtained in a trial of the OX40 agonist ivuxolimab. The receptors here all came from an adult with an advanced solid tumor such as melanoma, head and neck, liver or kidney cancer. Each CDR3 is given with its conserved first and last residue.

v_call	j_call	cdr3_aa
TRBV11-3	TRBJ2-3	CASSLCPGGLCTDTQYF
TRBV5-8	TRBJ2-7	CASTAGVYEQYF
TRBV4-3	TRBJ1-1	CASSQEGTGNTEAFF
TRBV27	TRBJ1-2	CASSTLETDYGYTF
TRBV5-5	TRBJ2-5	CASSPAGTSGQETQYF
TRBV19	TRBJ2-5	CASSIGVGGRAQETQYF
TRBV11-3	TRBJ2-2	CASSLISGNTGELFF
TRBV5-6	TRBJ1-2	CASLPSGNYGYTF
TRBV6-5	TRBJ2-5	CASSYTGTGPTETQYF
TRBV4-1	TRBJ2-2	CASSQGPGTGNTGELFF